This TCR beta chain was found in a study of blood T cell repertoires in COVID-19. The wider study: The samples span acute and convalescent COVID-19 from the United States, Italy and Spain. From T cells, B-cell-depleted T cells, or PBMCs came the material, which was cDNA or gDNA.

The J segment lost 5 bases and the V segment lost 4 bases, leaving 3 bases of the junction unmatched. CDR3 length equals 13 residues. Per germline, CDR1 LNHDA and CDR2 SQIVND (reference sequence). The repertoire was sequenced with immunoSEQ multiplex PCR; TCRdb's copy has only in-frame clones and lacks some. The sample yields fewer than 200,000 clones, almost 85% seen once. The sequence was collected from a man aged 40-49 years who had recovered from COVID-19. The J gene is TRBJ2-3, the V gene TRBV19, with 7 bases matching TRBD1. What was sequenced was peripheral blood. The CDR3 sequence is CASSTGQLDTQYF. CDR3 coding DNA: TGTGCCAGTAGTACGGGACAGTTAGATACGCAGTATTTT.